Below, 7 T cell receptor beta chains from the same sample are listed, as sequenced in a study of blood T cell repertoires in COVID-19. The table came from immunoSEQ multiplex PCR; TCRdb's copy has only in-frame clones and leaves some out. Of over 250,000 clones listed, 85% to 90% are singletons. The sequencing input was PBMCs or T cells enriched from blood (not recorded which). These receptors came from a woman aged 60-75 years in a cohort exposed to, infected with or recovered from COVID-19 (not recorded which).

V and J are TRBV30 and TRBJ2-1; tentative D call: TRBD2 (6 bases). The V end was cut by 0 bases, the J end by 9 bases, with 15 bases between. The CDR3 is 14 residues long. The germline CDR1 and CDR2 sequences are GTSNPN and SVGIG (reference sequence). CDR3 sequence (DNA): TGTGCCTGGAGTGTAGCCGGGGGAGGTGGTGAGCAGTTCTTC. Its protein is CAWSVAGGGGEQFF.

The chain uses TRBV6-5 and TRBJ2-5, with D unclear. Trimming left V 6 bases short and J 5 bases short, with 13 bases between. CDR3 length: 13 amino acids. Germline V gives CDR1 MNHEY, CDR2 SVGAGI. CDR3 sequence reads: CASRTGGAETQYF. The CDR3 DNA reads TGTGCCAGCAGAACTGGCGGCGCGGAGACCCAGTACTTC.

The genes are TRBV6-5 and TRBJ1-2; the D gene is possibly TRBD1 (6 bases). Trimming removed 4 bases from V and 2 bases from J, with 17 bases in between. The CDR3 loop spans 16 amino acids. Germline loops: CDR1 MNHEY, CDR2 SVGAGI. The CDR3 DNA reads TGTGCCAGCAGTTTCTCGTACAGGGATACAAACTATGGCTACACCTTC. Translating gives CASSFSYRDTNYGYTF.

V is TRBV2 and J is TRBJ1-2, with 7 bases fitting TRBD1. CDR1 is SNHLY and CDR2 is FYNNEI in the germline V gene. The CDR3 is 14 amino acids. V dropped 6 bases and J dropped 1; count of bases not matched to a gene: 5. DNA for the CDR3: TGTGCCAGCAGGGAACAGGGGTTTAACTATGGCTACACCTTC. Amino acids: CASREQGFNYGYTF.

The chain has TRBV9 and TRBJ1-2; D unclear. Germline CDR1 is SGDLS and CDR2 is YYNGEE. Trimming stripped 3 bases from V and 7 bases from J, with 16 bases between. This CDR3 spans 14 amino acids. CDR3 in amino acids: CASSGHREGFGYTF. In DNA form, the CDR3 reads TGTGCCAGCAGCGGCCACCGGGAAGGATTTGGCTACACCTTC.

This sequence joins TRBV3-1 (or the pseudogene TRBV3-2) and TRBJ1-2; 8 bases agree with TRBD1. This CDR3 comprises 13 residues. Per germline, CDR1 LGHDT and CDR2 YNNKEL (reference sequence). The junction had 3 bases not matched to a gene; V was cut back by 1 base and J by 8 bases. CDR3 sequence reads: CASSQGDRTGYTF. DNA of the CDR3: TGTGCCAGCAGCCAAGGGGACAGGACGGGCTACACCTTC.

The chain has TRBV29-1 and TRBJ2-5; 7 nucleotides match TRBD2. From germline, CDR1 is SQVTM and CDR2 ANQGSEA. V lost 7 bases and J lost 2; bases outside the gene matches: 4. The CDR3 consists of 12 residues. The CDR3 protein is CSAGEGQETQYF. CDR3 DNA sequence: TGCAGCGCCGGGGAGGGTCAAGAGACCCAGTACTTC.